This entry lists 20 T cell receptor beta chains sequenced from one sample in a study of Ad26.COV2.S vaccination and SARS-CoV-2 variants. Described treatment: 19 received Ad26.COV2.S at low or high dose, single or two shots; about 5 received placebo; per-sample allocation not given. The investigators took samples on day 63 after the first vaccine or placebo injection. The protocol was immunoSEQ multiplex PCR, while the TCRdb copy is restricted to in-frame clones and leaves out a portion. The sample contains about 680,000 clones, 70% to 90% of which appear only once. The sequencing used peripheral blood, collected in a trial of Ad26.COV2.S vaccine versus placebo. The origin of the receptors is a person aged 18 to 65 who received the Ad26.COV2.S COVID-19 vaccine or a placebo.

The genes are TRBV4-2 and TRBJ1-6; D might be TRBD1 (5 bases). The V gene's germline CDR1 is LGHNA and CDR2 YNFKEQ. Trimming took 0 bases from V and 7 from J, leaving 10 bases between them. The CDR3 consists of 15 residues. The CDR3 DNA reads TGTGCCAGCAGCCAAGAGGGGCTGGGAAATTCACCCCTCCACTTT. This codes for CASSQEGLGNSPLHF.

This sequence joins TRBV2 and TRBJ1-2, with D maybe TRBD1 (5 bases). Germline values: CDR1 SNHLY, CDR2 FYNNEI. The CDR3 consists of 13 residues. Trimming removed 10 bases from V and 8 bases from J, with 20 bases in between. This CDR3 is CAKLRSGGDGYTF. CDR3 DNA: TGTGCCAAGCTTCGATCTGGGGGGGACGGCTACACCTTC.

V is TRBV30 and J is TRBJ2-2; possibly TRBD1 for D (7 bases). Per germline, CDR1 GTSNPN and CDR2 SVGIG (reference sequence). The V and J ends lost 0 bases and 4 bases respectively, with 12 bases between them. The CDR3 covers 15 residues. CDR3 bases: TGTGCCTGGAGTGTCGGGCAGGGGGGCACCGGGGAGCTGTTTTTT. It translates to CAWSVGQGGTGELFF.

CDR3 sequence reads: CASSSTGGSTGELFF. As DNA, the CDR3 is TGTGCCAGCAGCTCCACAGGTGGGAGCACCGGGGAGCTGTTTTTT. This chain uses TRBV13 with TRBJ2-2; D tentatively reads TRBD1 or TRBD2 (5 bases each). The CDR3 consists of 15 residues. CDR1 and CDR2 (germline): PRHDT, FYEKMQ (reference sequence). V gave up 4 bases and J gave up 4 bases, with 13 bases separating them.

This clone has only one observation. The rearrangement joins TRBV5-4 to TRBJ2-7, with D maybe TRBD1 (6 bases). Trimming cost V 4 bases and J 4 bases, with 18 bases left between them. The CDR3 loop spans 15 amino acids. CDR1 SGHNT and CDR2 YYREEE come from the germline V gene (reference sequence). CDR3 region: CASSRKGTPWYEQYF. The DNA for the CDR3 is TGTGCCAGCAGCCGAAAAGGGACACCGTGGTACGAGCAGTACTTC. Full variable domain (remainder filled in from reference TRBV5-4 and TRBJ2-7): ETGVTQSPTHLIKTRGQQVTLRCSSQSGHNTVSWYQQALGQGPQFIFQYYREEENGRGNFPPRFSGLQFPNYSSELNVNALELDDSALYLCASSRKGTPWYEQYFGPGTRLTVT.

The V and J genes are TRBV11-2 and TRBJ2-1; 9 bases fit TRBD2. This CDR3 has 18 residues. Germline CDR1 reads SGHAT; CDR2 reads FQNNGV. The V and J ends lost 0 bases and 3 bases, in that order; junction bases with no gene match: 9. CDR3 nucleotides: TGTGCCAGCAGCTTAGATTCTCGGCTAGCGGGACGCTACAATGAGCAGTTCTTC. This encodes CASSLDSRLAGRYNEQFF. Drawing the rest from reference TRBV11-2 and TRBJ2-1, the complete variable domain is EAGVAQSPRYKIIEKRQSVAFWCNPISGHATLYWYQQILGQGPKLLIQFQNNGVVDDSQLPKDRFSAERLKGVDSTLKIQPAKLEDSAVYLCASSLDSRLAGRYNEQFFGPGTRLTVL.

The CDR3 DNA is TGTGCCAGCAGCCAGCAGGAGACCCAGTACTTC. It encodes CASSQQETQYF. The rearrangement joins TRBV14 to TRBJ2-5; the D is unclear. Trimming took off 3 bases at V and 5 bases at J, with 4 bases between the two ends. The CDR3 has 11 amino acids. Germline CDR1 SGHDN, CDR2 FVKESK.

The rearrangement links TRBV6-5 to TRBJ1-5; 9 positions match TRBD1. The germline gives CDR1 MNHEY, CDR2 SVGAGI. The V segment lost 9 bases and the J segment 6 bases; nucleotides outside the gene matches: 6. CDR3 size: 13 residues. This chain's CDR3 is CASETGGGQPQHF. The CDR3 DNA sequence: TGTGCCAGTGAAACAGGGGGCGGTCAGCCCCAGCATTTT.

The CDR3 nucleotides read TGTGCCAGCAGCTTGGGGGGGGCGCGGAATGGCTACACCTTC. As protein: CASSLGGARNGYTF. J is TRBJ1-2 and V is TRBV7-2; D might be TRBD1 (6 bases). CDR1 is SGHTA, CDR2 FQGNSA, per germline. V lost 3 bases to trimming and J lost 6 bases, with 14 bases between them. The CDR3 is made up of 14 amino acids.

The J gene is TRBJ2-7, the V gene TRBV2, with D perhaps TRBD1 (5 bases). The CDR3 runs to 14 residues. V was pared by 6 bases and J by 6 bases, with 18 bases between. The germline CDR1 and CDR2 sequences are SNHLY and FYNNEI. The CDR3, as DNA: TGTGCCAGCAGCCTGCGGCAACAGGCTACCGAGCAGTACTTC. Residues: CASSLRQQATEQYF.

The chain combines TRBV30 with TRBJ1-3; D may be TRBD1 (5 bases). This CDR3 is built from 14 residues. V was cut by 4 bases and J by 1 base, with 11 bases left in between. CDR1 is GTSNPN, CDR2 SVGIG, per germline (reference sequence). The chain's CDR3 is CAWKQGESGNTIYF. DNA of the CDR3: TGTGCCTGGAAGCAGGGAGAATCTGGAAACACCATATATTTT.

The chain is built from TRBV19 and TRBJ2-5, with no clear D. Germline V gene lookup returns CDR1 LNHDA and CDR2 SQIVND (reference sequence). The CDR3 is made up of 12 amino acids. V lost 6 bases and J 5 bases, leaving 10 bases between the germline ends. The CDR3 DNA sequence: TGTGCCAGTAGCACCTATGGGGAGACCCAGTACTTC. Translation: CASSTYGETQYF.

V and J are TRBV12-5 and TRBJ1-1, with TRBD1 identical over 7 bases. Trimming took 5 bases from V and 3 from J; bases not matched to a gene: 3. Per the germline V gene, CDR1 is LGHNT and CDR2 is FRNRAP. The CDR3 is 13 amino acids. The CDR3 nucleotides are TGTGCTAGTGGTATCGGGACAGACACTGAAGCTTTCTTT. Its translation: CASGIGTDTEAFF.

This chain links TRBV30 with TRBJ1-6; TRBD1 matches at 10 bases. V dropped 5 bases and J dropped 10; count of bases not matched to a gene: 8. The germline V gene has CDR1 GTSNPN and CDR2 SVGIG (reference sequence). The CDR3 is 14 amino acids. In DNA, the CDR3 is TGTGCCTGGGCCCGACAGGGGGCGTACTCACCCCTCCACTTT. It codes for CAWARQGAYSPLHF.

DNA of the CDR3: TGCAGCGTTGAGGTGGGCAGGGGAACTGGGGCCAACGTCCTGACTTTC. Amino acids: CSVEVGRGTGANVLTF. The rearrangement joins TRBV29-1 to TRBJ2-6; tentative D call: TRBD1 (6 bases). V lost 3 bases to trimming and J lost 2 bases, with 14 bases between them. CDR1 and CDR2 from the germline V gene are SQVTM and ANQGSEA. This CDR3 contains 16 residues.

In DNA, the CDR3 is TGTGCCAGCAGCCAGGGGACCTATAATGAAAAACTGTTTTTT. Encoded protein: CASSQGTYNEKLFF. V gene TRBV3-1 (or the pseudogene TRBV3-2) combines with J gene TRBJ1-4; the D gene is possibly TRBD1 (5 bases). Trimming shortened V by 3 bases and J by 4 bases, and 9 bases separated the two germline ends. Per germline, CDR1 LGHDT and CDR2 YNNKEL (reference sequence). CDR3 size: 14 residues.

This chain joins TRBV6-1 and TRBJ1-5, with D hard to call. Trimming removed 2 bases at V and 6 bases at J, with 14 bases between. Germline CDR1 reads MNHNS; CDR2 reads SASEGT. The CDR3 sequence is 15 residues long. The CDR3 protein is CASSESPGPGQPQHF. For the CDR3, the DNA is TGTGCCAGCAGTGAAAGTCCCGGGCCAGGTCAGCCCCAGCATTTT.

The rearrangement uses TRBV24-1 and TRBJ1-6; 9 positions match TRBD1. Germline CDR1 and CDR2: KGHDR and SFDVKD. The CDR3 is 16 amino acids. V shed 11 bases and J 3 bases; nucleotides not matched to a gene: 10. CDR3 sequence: CAKNRQGDCYNSPLHF. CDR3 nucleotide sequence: TGTGCCAAGAATAGACAGGGGGATTGCTATAATTCACCCCTCCACTTT.

DNA for the CDR3: TGTGCCAGCAGTTTAGGACAGTTCCGAGGCTACACCTTC. As protein: CASSLGQFRGYTF. This sequence joins TRBV12-3 or TRBV12-4 and TRBJ1-2, with D maybe TRBD1 (5 bases). This CDR3 has 13 amino acids. The V and J ends lost 1 base and 8 bases respectively, with 11 bases between them.

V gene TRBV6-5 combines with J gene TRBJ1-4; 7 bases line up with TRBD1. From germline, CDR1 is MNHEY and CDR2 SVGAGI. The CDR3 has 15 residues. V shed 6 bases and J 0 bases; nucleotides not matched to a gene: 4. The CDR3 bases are TGTGCCAGCAGCCAGGGGGGCTCAACTAATGAAAAACTGTTTTTT. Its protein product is CASSQGGSTNEKLFF.